This paragraph covers one T cell receptor beta chain sequence. Its specificity is unknown. The protocol was immunoSEQ multiplex PCR, while the TCRdb copy is restricted to in-frame clones and leaves out a portion. Found here are fewer than 200,000 clones, 70% to 90% of them singletons; the top ten hold around a tenth. This sample stems from a study of T cell responses to AZD1222 COVID-19 vaccine. Points from the study as a whole: Seropositive AZD1222 recipients at baseline numbered only five or six. Elevations in Spike-specific TCR breadth and depth followed administration of two AZD1222 doses.

Here the sequenced sample was peripheral blood, taken 28 days after the second AZD1222 dose. The TCR comes from an adult who received the AZD1222 COVID-19 vaccine.

In DNA, the CDR3 is TGTGCCAGCAGTTACTCTGAGGTTGGGGGGATACGCTACACCTTC. It is translated as CASSYSEVGGIRYTF. The chain joins TRBV6-5 to TRBJ1-2, with D maybe TRBD1 (5 bases). V lost 0 bases to trimming and J lost 9 bases, with 17 bases between them. Germline V gene data show CDR1 as MNHEY and CDR2 as SVGAGI. This CDR3 is 15 amino acids long.